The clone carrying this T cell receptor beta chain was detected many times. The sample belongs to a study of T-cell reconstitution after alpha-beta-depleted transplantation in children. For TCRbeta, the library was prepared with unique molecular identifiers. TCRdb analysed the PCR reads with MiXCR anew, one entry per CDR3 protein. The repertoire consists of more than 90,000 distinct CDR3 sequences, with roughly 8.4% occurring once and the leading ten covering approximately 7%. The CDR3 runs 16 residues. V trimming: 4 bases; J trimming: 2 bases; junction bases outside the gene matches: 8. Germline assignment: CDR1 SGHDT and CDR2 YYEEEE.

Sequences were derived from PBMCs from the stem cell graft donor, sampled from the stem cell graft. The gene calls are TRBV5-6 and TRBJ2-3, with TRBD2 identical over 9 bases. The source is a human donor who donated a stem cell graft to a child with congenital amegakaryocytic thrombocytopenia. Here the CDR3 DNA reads TGTGCCAGCAGCAAAAGACTAGCGGTTATCACAGATACGCAGTATTTT. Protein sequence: CASSKRLAVITDTQYF.